These 16 T cell receptor beta chains were all obtained from the same sample, sequenced in a study of radiotherapy plus CTLA-4 blockade in lung cancer. The method was immunoSEQ multiplex PCR; TCRdb's version includes in-frame clones alone and lacks a portion of them. The sample has 65,000 to 100,000 clones; roughly four fifths are singletons. Sequencing was performed on peripheral blood, taken from a patient treated with radiotherapy plus ipilimumab. These receptors were obtained from a human donor with non-small cell lung cancer who had stable disease on radiotherapy plus ipilimumab.

V gene TRBV30 combines with J gene TRBJ1-1; 8 nucleotides align to TRBD1. Germline assignment: CDR1 GTSNPN and CDR2 SVGIG (reference sequence). The trim removed 3 bases at V and 5 bases at J, leaving 5 bases unmatched. CDR3 length: 13 residues. The CDR3 loop is CAWSSTGVTEAFF. CDR3 coding DNA: TGTGCCTGGAGCTCGACAGGGGTGACTGAAGCTTTCTTT.

V gene TRBV10-1 combines with J gene TRBJ1-1; D uncertain. The CDR3 is 15 amino acids. Trimming took off 0 bases at V and 4 bases at J, with 12 bases between the two ends. Germline V gene data show CDR1 as WNHNN and CDR2 as SYGVQD (reference sequence). CDR3 residues: CASSESTGVGTEAFF. CDR3 in DNA: TGCGCCAGCAGTGAGTCGACTGGGGTGGGCACTGAAGCTTTCTTT.

The chain employs TRBV28 and TRBJ2-1; TRBD2 aligns across 7 bases. Looked up from germline, CDR1 is MDHEN and CDR2 is SYDVKM. CDR3 length equals 15 residues. V lost 7 bases and J lost 4; bases outside the gene matches: 10. The CDR3 protein is CASTSLGGGYNEQFF. The CDR3 coding sequence is TGTGCCAGCACCTCCTTAGGCGGGGGTTACAATGAGCAGTTCTTC. Full variable domain (missing parts from reference TRBV28 and TRBJ2-1): DVKVTQSSRYLVKRTGEKVFLECVQDMDHENMFWYRQDPGLGLRLIYFSYDVKMKEKGDIPEGYSVSREKKERFSLILESASTNQTSMYLCASTSLGGGYNEQFFGPGTRLTVL.

The genes are TRBV10-1 and TRBJ1-1; D is perhaps TRBD1 (5 bases). This CDR3 is built from 14 residues. Germline CDR1 WNHNN, CDR2 SYGVQD (reference sequence). V was cut by 3 bases and J by 0 bases, with 8 bases left in between. The CDR3 loop reads CASSDGQLNTEAFF. CDR3 bases: TGCGCCAGCAGTGATGGACAATTGAACACTGAAGCTTTCTTT.

J is TRBJ2-7 and V is TRBV9; D not certain. CDR3 length equals 15 residues. Trimming left V 0 bases short and J 0 bases short, with 10 bases between. Germline V gives CDR1 SGDLS, CDR2 YYNGEE. The CDR3 DNA follows: TGTGCCAGCAGCGTAGAATTTGGGCGCTCCTACGAGCAGTACTTC. Its translation is CASSVEFGRSYEQYF.

The chain employs TRBV27 and TRBJ1-6; 9 bases fit TRBD1. Germline loops: CDR1 MNHEY, CDR2 SMNVEV (reference sequence). CDR3 size: 15 residues. V was clipped by 4 bases and J by 10 bases; unmatched bases: 8. This CDR3 reads CASSSFTGGFSPLHF. DNA of the CDR3: TGTGCCAGCAGTTCCTTCACAGGGGGCTTCTCACCCCTCCACTTT.

This clone was observed a single time. One end of the junction varies from germline; a read error may be responsible. This same CDR3 is encoded by further DNA sequences in the sample. This chain joins TRBV2 and TRBJ2-3; D perhaps matches TRBD2 (5 bases). This CDR3 spans 14 amino acids. In germline, CDR1 is SNHLY, CDR2 FYNNEI. The CDR3 loop reads CASSAMGETDTQYF. CDR3 nucleotide sequence: TGCGCCAGCAGTGCTATGGGAGAGACAGATACGCAGTATTTT.

The V and J genes are TRBV28 and TRBJ1-5; 10 nucleotides match TRBD1. V was pared by 5 bases and J by 6 bases, with 10 bases of the junction left unmatched. The CDR3 covers 16 residues. Germline V gene lookup returns CDR1 MDHEN and CDR2 SYDVKM. CDR3 residues: CASSASRTGGGQPQHF. For the CDR3, the DNA is TGTGCCAGCAGTGCCTCGCGGACAGGGGGAGGTCAGCCCCAGCATTTT.

CDR3 in DNA: TGTGCCAGCTCACCACAGGCCTCTGGAAACACCATATATTTT. It specifies CASSPQASGNTIYF. The V gene is TRBV18, the J gene TRBJ1-3; D ambiguous. Germline values: CDR1 KGHSH, CDR2 LQKENI. Trimming removed 1 base from V and 0 bases from J, with 4 bases in between. The CDR3 sequence is 14 residues long.

This clone was seen only a few times. The rearrangement links TRBV9 to TRBJ2-7, with 11 bases that match TRBD1. In germline, CDR1 is SGDLS, CDR2 YYNGEE. The CDR3 length is 18 residues. Unmatched junction bases numbered 11, after V lost 0 bases and J lost 3 bases. The CDR3 here is CASSVGRTGGGSVYEQYF. CDR3 sequence (DNA): TGTGCCAGCAGCGTAGGAAGGACAGGGGGCGGGTCAGTCTACGAGCAGTACTTC.

The chain employs TRBV5-1 and TRBJ1-6, with TRBD1 identical over 8 bases. The CDR3 contains 14 residues. Germline values: CDR1 SGHRS, CDR2 YFSETQ. Losses at the gene ends were 4 bases for V and 10 bases for J; bases not matched to a gene: 7. Here the CDR3 DNA reads TGCGCCAGCAGCCTAGGACAGGGACGCTCACCCCTCCACTTT. Translating it yields CASSLGQGRSPLHF.

The CDR3 DNA is TGTGCCAGCAGTTTGATTACCGGGGAGCTGTTTTTT. This sequence encodes CASSLITGELFF. The J gene is TRBJ2-2, the V gene TRBV28; no firm D call. Trimming removed 3 bases from V and 5 bases from J, with 4 bases in between. Germline values: CDR1 MDHEN, CDR2 SYDVKM. This CDR3 has 12 amino acids.

The chain links TRBV6-5 to TRBJ2-1; 9 bases match TRBD2. CDR1 MNHEY and CDR2 SVGAGI come from the germline V gene. The CDR3 sequence is 15 residues long. J was trimmed by 11 bases and V by 0 bases; bases with no gene match: 8. The CDR3: CASSYSSGSIRKQFF. The DNA of the CDR3 is TGTGCCAGCAGTTACTCTAGCGGGAGCATTAGAAAGCAGTTCTTC.

This rearrangement joins TRBV7-2 to TRBJ2-1; 11 nucleotides line up with TRBD2. Germline V CDR1 and CDR2: SGHTA, FQGNSA. The J segment lost 6 bases and the V segment lost 5 bases, leaving 9 bases of the junction unmatched. The CDR3 length is 16 residues. The CDR3 region is CASSPPGLAVTNEQFF. The CDR3 DNA reads TGTGCCAGCAGCCCGCCGGGACTAGCGGTAACCAATGAGCAGTTCTTC.

The J gene is TRBJ1-3, the V gene TRBV5-1, with 7 bases aligning to TRBD1. CDR3 length equals 17 residues. V lost 0 bases to trimming and J lost 1 base; unmatched junction nucleotides: 7. Germline lookup yields CDR1 SGHRS and CDR2 YFSETQ. CDR3 in amino acids: CASSLGTTGESGNTIYF. The CDR3 DNA reads TGCGCCAGCAGCTTGGGTACCACAGGGGAATCTGGAAACACCATATATTTT.

The genes are TRBV19 and TRBJ1-4, with TRBD1 as a possible D gene (5 bases). The germline gives CDR1 LNHDA, CDR2 SQIVND (reference sequence). Trimming stripped 4 bases from V and 8 bases from J, with 11 bases between. CDR3 size: 13 residues. CDR3 bases: TGTGCCAGTAGTACGACAGTAGCCGAAAAACTGTTTTTT. This codes for CASSTTVAEKLFF.